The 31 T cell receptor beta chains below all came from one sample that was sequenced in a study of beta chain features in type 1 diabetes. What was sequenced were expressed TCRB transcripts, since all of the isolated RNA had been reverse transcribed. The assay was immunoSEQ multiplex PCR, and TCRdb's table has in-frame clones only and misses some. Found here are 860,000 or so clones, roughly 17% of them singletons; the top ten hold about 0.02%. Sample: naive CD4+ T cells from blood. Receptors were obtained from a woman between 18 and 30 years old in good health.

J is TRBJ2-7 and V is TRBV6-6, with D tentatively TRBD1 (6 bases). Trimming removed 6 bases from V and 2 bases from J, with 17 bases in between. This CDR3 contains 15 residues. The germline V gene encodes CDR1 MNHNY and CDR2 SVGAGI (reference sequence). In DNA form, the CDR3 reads TGTGCCAGCAGCGGGGACCGACAGGCCACCTACGAGCAGTACTTC. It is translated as CASSGDRQATYEQYF.

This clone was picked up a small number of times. The CDR3 here is CASSQDPSGRAYNEQFF. The CDR3 nucleotides are TGCGCCAGCAGCCAAGACCCTAGCGGGAGAGCTTACAATGAGCAGTTCTTC. The chain carries TRBV4-3 and TRBJ2-1, with TRBD2 matching over 10 bases. The CDR3 is 17 amino acids. V shed 0 bases, J shed 4 bases, and the junction held 6 bases outside the gene matches. The germline V gene encodes CDR1 LGHNA and CDR2 YSLEER.

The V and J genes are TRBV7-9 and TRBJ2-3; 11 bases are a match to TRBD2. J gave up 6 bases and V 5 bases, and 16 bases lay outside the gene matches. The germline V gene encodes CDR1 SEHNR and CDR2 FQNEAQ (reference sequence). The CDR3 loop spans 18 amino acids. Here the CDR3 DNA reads TGTGCCAGCAGCCAAGATGATCTGGTAGCGGGAGGGTTGGATACGCAGTATTTT. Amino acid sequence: CASSQDDLVAGGLDTQYF. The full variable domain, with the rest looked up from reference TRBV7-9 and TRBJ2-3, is DTGVSQNPRHKITKRGQNVTFRCDPISEHNRLYWYRQTLGQGPEFLTYFQNEAQLEKSRLLSDRFSAERPKGSFSTLEIQRTEQGDSAMYLCASSQDDLVAGGLDTQYFGPGTRLTVL.

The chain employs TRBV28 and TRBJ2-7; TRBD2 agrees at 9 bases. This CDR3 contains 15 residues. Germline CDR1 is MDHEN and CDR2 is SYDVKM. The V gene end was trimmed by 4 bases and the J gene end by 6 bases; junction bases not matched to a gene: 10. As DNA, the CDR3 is TGTGCCAGCAGTTCCCCGGCTAGCGGGAATGGCGAGCAGTACTTC. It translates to CASSSPASGNGEQYF.

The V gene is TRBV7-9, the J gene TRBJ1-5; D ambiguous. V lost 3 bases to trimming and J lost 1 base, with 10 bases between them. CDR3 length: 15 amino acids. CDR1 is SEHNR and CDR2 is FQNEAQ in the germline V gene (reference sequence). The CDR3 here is CASSLEGGSNQPQHF. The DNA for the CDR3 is TGTGCCAGCAGCTTGGAGGGAGGCAGCAATCAGCCCCAGCATTTT.

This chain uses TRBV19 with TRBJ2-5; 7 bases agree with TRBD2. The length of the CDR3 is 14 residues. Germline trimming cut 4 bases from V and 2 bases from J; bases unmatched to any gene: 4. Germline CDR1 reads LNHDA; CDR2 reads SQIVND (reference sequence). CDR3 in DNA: TGTGCCAGTAGTAATGGACTAGAACAAGAGACCCAGTACTTC. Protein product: CASSNGLEQETQYF.

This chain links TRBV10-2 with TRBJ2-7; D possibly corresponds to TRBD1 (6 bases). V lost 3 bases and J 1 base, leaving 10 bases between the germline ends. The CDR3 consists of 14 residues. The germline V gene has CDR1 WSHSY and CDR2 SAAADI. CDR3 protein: CASSERQESYEQYF. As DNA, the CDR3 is TGCGCCAGCAGTGAACGACAGGAGTCCTACGAGCAGTACTTC.

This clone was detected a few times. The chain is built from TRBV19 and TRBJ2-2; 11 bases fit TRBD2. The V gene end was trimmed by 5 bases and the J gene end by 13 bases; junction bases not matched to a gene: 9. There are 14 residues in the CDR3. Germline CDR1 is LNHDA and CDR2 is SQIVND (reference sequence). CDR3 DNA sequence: TGTGCCAGTAGTGCCGGGCTAGCGGGAGGATGGCTGTTTTTT. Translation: CASSAGLAGGWLFF.

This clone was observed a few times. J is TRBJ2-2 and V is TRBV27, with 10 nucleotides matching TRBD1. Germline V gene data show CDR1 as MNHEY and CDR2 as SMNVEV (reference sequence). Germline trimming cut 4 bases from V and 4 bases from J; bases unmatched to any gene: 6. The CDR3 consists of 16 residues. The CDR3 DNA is TGTGCCAGCAGTTCTGACAGGGGGCGCCGCACCGGGGAGCTGTTTTTT. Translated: CASSSDRGRRTGELFF.

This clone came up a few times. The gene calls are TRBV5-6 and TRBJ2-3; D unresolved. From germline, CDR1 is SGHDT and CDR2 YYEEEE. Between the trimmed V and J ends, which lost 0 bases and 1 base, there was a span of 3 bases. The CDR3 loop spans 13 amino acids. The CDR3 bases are TGTGCCAGCAGCTTGGAGGGCACAGATACGCAGTATTTT. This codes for CASSLEGTDTQYF.

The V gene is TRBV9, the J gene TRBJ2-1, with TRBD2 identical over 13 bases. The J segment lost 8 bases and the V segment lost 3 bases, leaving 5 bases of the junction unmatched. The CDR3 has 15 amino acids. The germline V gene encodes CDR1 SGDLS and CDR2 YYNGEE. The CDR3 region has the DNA TGTGCCAGCAGCGCCACTAGCGGGAGGGCGGATGAGCAGTTCTTC. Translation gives CASSATSGRADEQFF. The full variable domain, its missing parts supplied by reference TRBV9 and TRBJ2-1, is DSGVTQTPKHLITATGQRVTLRCSPRSGDLSVYWYQQSLDQGLQFLIQYYNGEERAKGNILERFSAQQFPDLHSELNLSSLELGDSALYFCASSATSGRADEQFFGPGTRLTVL.

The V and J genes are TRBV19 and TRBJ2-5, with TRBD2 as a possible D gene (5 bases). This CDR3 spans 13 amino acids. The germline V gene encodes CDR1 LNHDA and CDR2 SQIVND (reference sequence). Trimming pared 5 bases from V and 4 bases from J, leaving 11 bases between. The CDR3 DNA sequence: TGTGCCAGTAGTTCTGCTAGCCGAGAGACCCAGTACTTC. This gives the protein CASSSASRETQYF.

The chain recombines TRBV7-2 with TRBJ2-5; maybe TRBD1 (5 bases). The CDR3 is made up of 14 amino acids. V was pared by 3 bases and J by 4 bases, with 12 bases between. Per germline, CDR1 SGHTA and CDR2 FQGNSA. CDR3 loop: CASSLVTGLETQYF. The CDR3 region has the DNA TGTGCCAGCAGCTTGGTTACAGGTCTAGAGACCCAGTACTTC. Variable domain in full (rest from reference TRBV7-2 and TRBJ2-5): GAGVSQSPSNKVTEKGKDVELRCDPISGHTALYWYRQSLGQGLEFLIYFQGNSAPDKSGLPSDRFSAERTGGSVSTLTIQRTQQEDSAVYLCASSLVTGLETQYFGPGTRLLVL.

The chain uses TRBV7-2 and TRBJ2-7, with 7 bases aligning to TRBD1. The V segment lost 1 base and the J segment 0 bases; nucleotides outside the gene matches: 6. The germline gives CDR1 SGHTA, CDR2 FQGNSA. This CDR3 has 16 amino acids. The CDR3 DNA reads TGTGCCAGCAGCTTAGTGCCCAGGGGGAGCTCCTACGAGCAGTACTTC. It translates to CASSLVPRGSSYEQYF. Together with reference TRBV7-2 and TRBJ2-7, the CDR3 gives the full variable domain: GAGVSQSPSNKVTEKGKDVELRCDPISGHTALYWYRQSLGQGLEFLIYFQGNSAPDKSGLPSDRFSAERTGGSVSTLTIQRTQQEDSAVYLCASSLVPRGSSYEQYFGPGTRLTVT.

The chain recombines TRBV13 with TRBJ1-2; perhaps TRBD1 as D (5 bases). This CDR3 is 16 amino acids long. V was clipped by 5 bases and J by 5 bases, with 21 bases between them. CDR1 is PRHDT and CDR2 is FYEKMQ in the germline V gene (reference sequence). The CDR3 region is CASSVVSLVAGYGYTF. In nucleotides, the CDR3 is TGTGCCAGCAGCGTAGTTTCCCTTGTGGCAGGGTATGGCTACACCTTC.

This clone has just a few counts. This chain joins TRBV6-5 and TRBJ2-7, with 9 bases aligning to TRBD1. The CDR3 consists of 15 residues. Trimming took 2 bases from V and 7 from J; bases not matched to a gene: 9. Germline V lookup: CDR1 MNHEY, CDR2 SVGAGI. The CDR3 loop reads CASSYLGQGTGEQYF. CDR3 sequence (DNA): TGTGCCAGCAGTTACCTGGGACAGGGTACGGGAGAGCAGTACTTC.

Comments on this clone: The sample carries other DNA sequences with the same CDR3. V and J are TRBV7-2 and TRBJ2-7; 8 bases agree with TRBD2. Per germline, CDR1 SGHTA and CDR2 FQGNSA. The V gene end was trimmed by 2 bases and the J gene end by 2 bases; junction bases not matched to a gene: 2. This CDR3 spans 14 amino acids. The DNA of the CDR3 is TGTGCCAGCAGCTTACTAGCGGGCCCCTACGAGCAGTACTTC. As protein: CASSLLAGPYEQYF.

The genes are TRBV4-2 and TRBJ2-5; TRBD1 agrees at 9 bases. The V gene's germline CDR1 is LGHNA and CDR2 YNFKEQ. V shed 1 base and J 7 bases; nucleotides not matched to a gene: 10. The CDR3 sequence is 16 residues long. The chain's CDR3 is CASSQASTGGAGTQYF. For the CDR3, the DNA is TGTGCCAGCAGCCAAGCATCCACAGGGGGCGCGGGGACCCAGTACTTC.

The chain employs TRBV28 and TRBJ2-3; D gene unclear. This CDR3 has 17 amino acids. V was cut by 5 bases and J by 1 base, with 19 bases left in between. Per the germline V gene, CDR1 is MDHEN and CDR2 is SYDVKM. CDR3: CASSSYFDSIRTDTQYF. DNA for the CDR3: TGTGCCAGCAGTAGTTACTTTGATAGCATTCGCACAGATACGCAGTATTTT.

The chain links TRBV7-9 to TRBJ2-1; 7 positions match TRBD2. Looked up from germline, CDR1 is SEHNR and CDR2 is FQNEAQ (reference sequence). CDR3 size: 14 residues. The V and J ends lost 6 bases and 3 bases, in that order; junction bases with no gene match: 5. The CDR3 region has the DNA TGTGCCAGCAGTTCACGGGAGGTCTACAATGAGCAGTTCTTC. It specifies CASSSREVYNEQFF.

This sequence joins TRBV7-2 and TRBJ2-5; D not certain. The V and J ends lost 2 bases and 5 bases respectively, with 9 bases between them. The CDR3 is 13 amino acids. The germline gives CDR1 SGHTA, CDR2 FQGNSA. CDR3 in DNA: TGTGCCAGCAGCTTATTCCCCGGGGAGACCCAGTACTTC. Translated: CASSLFPGETQYF.

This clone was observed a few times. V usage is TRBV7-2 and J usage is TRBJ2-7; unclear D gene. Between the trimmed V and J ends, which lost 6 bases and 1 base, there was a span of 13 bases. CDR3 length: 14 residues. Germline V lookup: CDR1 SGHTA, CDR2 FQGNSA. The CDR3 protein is CASSQNGRSYEQYF. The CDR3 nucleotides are TGTGCCAGCAGTCAGAATGGACGGTCCTACGAGCAGTACTTC.

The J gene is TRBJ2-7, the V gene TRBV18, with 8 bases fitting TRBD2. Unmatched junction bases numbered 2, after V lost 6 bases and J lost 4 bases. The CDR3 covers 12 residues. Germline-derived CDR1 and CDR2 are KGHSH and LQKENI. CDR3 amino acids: CASSSGGYEQYF. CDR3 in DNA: TGTGCCAGCTCCTCGGGAGGGTACGAGCAGTACTTC.

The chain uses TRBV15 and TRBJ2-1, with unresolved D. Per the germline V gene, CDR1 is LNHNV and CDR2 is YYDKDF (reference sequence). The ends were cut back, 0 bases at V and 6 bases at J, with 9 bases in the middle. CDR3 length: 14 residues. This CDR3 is CATSREGFPNEQFF. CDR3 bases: TGTGCCACCAGCAGAGAAGGGTTCCCCAATGAGCAGTTCTTC.

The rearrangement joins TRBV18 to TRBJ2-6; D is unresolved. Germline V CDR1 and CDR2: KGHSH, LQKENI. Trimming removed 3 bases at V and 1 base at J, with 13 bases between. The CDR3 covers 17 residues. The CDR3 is CASSPSKGNSGANVLTF. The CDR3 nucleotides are TGTGCCAGCTCACCCTCTAAAGGGAATTCTGGGGCCAACGTCCTGACTTTC.

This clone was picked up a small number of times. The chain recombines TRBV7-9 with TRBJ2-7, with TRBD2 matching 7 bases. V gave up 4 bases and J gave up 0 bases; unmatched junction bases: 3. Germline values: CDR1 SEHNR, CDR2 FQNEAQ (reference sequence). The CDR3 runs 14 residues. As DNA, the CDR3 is TGTGCCAGCAGCTATCGGGGGGACTCCTACGAGCAGTACTTC. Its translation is CASSYRGDSYEQYF.

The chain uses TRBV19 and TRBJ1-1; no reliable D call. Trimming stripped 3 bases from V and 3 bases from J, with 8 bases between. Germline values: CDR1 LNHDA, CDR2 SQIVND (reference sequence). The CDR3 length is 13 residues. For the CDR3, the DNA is TGTGCCAGTAGTATGCAACGGGACACTGAAGCTTTCTTT. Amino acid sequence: CASSMQRDTEAFF. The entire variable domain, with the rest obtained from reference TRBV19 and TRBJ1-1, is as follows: DGGITQSPKYLFRKEGQNVTLSCEQNLNHDAMYWYRQDPGQGLRLIYYSQIVNDFQKGDIAEGYSVSREKKESFPLTVTSAQKNPTAFYLCASSMQRDTEAFFGQGTRLTVV.

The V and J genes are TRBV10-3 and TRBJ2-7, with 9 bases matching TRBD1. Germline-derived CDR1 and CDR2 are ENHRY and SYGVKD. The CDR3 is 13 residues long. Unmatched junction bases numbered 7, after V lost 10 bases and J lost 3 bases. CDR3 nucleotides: TGTGCCAGTTCGACAGGGGGGGGCTACGAGCAGTACTTC. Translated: CASSTGGGYEQYF.

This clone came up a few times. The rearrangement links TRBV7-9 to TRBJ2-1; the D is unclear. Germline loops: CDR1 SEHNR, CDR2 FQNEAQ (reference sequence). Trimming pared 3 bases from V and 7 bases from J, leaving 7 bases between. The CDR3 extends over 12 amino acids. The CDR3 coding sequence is TGTGCCAGCAGCTTCACAGAGAATGAGCAGTTCTTC. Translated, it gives CASSFTENEQFF. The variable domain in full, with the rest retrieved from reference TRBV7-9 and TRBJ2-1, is DTGVSQNPRHKITKRGQNVTFRCDPISEHNRLYWYRQTLGQGPEFLTYFQNEAQLEKSRLLSDRFSAERPKGSFSTLEIQRTEQGDSAMYLCASSFTENEQFFGPGTRLTVL.

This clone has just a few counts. The CDR3: CAIMSTNEQFF. The CDR3 coding sequence is TGTGCCATCATGAGCACCAATGAGCAGTTCTTC. The rearrangement links TRBV10-3 to TRBJ2-1; D gene unclear. Germline V gene lookup returns CDR1 ENHRY and CDR2 SYGVKD. This CDR3 is 11 amino acids long. The V and J ends lost 7 bases and 6 bases respectively, with 7 bases between them.

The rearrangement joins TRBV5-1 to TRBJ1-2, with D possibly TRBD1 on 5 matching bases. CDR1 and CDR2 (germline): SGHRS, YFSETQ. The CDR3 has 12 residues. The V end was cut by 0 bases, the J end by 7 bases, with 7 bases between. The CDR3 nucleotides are TGCGCCAGCAGCTTGGAGAGGGGTGGCTACACCTTC. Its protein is CASSLERGGYTF.